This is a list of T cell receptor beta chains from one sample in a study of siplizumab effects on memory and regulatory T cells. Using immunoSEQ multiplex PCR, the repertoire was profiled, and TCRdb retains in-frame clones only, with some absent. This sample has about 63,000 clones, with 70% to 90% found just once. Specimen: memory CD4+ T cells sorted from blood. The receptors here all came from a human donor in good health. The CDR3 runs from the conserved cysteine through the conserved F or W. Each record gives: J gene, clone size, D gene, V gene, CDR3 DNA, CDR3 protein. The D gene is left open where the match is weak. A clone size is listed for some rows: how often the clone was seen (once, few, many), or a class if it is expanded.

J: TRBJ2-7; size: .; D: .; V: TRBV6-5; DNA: TGTGCCAGCAGGACGAGGCTCCTGAACTCCTACGAGCAGTACTTC; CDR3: CASRTRLLNSYEQYF
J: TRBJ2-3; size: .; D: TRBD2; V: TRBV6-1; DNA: TGTGCCAGCAATCCCGGGACTAGCGGGAGAGATACGCAGTATTTT; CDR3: CASNPGTSGRDTQYF
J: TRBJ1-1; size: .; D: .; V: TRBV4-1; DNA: TGCGCCAGCAGCCAATTCCCCGGGACCGAGGCTTCGAACACTGAAGCTTTCTTT; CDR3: CASSQFPGTEASNTEAFF
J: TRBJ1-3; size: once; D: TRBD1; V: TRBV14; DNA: TGTGCCAGCAGCTTCGGGGCCAGGGGGCTAATTGGAAACACCATATATTTT; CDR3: CASSFGARGLIGNTIYF
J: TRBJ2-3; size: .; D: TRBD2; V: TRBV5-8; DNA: TGTGCCAGCAGCTTGGAAGCGGGGGGGCCCCTCGTTGCAGATACGCAGTATTTT; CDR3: CASSLEAGGPLVADTQYF
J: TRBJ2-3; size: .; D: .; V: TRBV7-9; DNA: TGTGCCAGCAGCTTAGTGTTCCGGGGCACAGATACGCAGTATTTT; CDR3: CASSLVFRGTDTQYF
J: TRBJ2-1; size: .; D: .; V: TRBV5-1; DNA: TGCGCCAGCAGCCGTTCAGAGGGGAAGATCTTC; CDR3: CASSRSEGKIF
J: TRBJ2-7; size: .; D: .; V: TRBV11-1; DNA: TGTGCCAGCAGCTTAGACGGTCTACAGGTGGGGCAGTACTTC; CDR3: CASSLDGLQVGQYF
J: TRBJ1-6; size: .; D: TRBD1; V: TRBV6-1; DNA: TGTGCCAGCAGCCAAGACAGGGTTTCACCCCTCCACTTT; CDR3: CASSQDRVSPLHF
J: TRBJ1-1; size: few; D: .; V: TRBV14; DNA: TGTGCCAGCAGCCTAAAAGGGTCCTCAGCTTTCTTT; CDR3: CASSLKGSSAFF
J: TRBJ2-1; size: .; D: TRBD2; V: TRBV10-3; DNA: TGTGCCATCAGGGGGACTAGCGGGGTAGATGAGCAGTTCTTC; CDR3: CAIRGTSGVDEQFF
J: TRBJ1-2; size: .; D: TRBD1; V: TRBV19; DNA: TGTGCCAGTAGTCCTGGGACAGGGGTTACCTTC; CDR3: CASSPGTGVTF
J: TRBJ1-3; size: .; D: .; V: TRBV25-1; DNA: TGTGCCAGCAGCCCCCGGGGGGCATCTTGGGGCTTTGGAAACACCATATATTTT; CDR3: CASSPRGASWGFGNTIYF
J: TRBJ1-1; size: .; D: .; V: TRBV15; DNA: TGTGCCACCAGCAGCGGGGGGGTGCCCAGCACTGAAGCTTTCTTT; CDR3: CATSSGGVPSTEAFF
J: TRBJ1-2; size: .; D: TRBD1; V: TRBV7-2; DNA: TGTGCCAGCAGCTCGCAGGGGGGAATAGGTGGCTACACCTTC; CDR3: CASSSQGGIGGYTF
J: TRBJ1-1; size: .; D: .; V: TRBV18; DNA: TGTGCCAGCTCATCGGACAGGAACACTGAAGCTTTCTTT; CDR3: CASSSDRNTEAFF
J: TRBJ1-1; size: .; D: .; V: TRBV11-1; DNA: TGTGCCAGCAGCTATAACATGGAAGTTGAGGCTTTCTTT; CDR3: CASSYNMEVEAFF
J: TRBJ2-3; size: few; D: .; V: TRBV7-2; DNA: TGTGCCAGCAGCTTATTGCCACCTAGTCCCCTGGGAGATACGCAGTATTTT; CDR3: CASSLLPPSPLGDTQYF
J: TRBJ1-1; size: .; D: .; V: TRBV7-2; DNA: TGTGCCAGCAGCCCCGGACAGTACACTGAAGCTTTCTTT; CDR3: CASSPGQYTEAFF
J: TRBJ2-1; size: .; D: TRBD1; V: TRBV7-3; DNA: TGTGCCAGCAGCCCTCAGGGACAGGGTAACAATGAGCAGTTCTTC; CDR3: CASSPQGQGNNEQFF
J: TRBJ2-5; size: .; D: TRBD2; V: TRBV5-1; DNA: TGCGCCAGCAGCGGTCCGAGACTAGCGGGCCTGTACCAAGAGACCCAGTACTTC; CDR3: CASSGPRLAGLYQETQYF
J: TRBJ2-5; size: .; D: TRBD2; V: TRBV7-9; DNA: TGTGCCAGCAGCTCCTACCGGGAGGAAGAGACCCAGTACTTC; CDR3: CASSSYREEETQYF
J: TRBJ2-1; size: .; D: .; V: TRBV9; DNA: TGTGCCAGCAGCGTAGAGGGGTGGTACTACAATGAGCAGTTCTTC; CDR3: CASSVEGWYYNEQFF
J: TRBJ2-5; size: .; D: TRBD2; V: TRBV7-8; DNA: TGTGCCAGCAGCAAAGGGACTAGCGGGGCGGCCTCCCGGGAGACCCAGTACTTC; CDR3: CASSKGTSGAASRETQYF
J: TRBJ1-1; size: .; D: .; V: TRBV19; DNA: TGTGCCAGTGGGGTGGGGGAGAACACTGAAGCTTTCTTT; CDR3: CASGVGENTEAFF
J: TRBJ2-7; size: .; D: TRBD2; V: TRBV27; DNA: TGTGCCAGCAGTTTAAAAATGACTAGCACCACCTACGAGCAGTACTTC; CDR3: CASSLKMTSTTYEQYF
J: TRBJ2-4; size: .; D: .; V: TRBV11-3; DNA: TGTGCCAGCAGCTTAGGACAGCCTCCAAACATTCAGTACTTC; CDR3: CASSLGQPPNIQYF
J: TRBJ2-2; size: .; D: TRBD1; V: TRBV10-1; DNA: TGCGCCGGCTTGCCCCGGGACAGGGGGCTAGGGTGGACCGGGGAGCTGTTTTTT; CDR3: CAGLPRDRGLGWTGELFF
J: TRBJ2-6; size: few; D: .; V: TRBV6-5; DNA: TGTGCCAGCAGTTACTATGGCACCAACGTCCTGACTTTC; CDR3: CASSYYGTNVLTF
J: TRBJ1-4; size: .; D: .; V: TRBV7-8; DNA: TGTGCCAGCAGTCTCAACCCGGGGGCAACTAATGAAAAACTGTTTTTT; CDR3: CASSLNPGATNEKLFF
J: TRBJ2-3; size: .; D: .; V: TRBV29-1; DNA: TGCAGCGTCCGGGGGGCAGGCGGTGGCACAGATACGCAGTATTTT; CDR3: CSVRGAGGGTDTQYF
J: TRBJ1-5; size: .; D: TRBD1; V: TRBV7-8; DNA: TGTGCCAGCAGCCGATCCGGGACAGGGGGGAGCAATCAGCCCCAGCATTTT; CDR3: CASSRSGTGGSNQPQHF
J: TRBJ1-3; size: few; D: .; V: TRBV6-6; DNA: TGTGCCACCCTCCCGGGACTACACTCTGGAAACACCATATATTTT; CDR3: CATLPGLHSGNTIYF
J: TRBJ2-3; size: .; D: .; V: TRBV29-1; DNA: TGCAGCGTTGAAGTGCTGGCAGATAGCACAGATACGCAGTATTTT; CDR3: CSVEVLADSTDTQYF
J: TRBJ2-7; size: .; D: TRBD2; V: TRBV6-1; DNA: TGTGCCAGCAGTGAATATAGCGGGGGTTACGAGCAGTACTTC; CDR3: CASSEYSGGYEQYF
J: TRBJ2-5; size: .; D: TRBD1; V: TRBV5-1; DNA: TGCGCCAGCAGCTCTACCGGGACAGGGGCAGAGACCCAGTACTTC; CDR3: CASSSTGTGAETQYF
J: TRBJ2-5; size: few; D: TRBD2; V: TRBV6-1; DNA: TGTGCCAGCAGTGAACTAGCGGGGGGGCCAGAGACCCAGTACTTC; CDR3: CASSELAGGPETQYF
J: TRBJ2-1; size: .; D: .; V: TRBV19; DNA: TGTGCCAGTAGTAAGGAGGGTTTTTACAATGAGCAGTTCTTC; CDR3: CASSKEGFYNEQFF
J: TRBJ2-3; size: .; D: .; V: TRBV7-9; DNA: TGTGCCAGCAGCTTAAGAATCGGGTCAGATACGCAGTATTTT; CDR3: CASSLRIGSDTQYF
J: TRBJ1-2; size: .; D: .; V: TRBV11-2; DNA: TGTGCCAGCAGCTTAGAAAGGGTGAGAGGCTACACCTTC; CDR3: CASSLERVRGYTF
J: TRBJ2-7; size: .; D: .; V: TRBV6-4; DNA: TGTGCCAGCACCCCGAAGGGAAAGAAGAGGTTC; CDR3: CASTPKGKKRF
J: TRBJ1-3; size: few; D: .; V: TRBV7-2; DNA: TGTGCCAGCAGCTCGGTGCCGGGCGTAGGCTCTGGAAACACCATATATTTT; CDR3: CASSSVPGVGSGNTIYF
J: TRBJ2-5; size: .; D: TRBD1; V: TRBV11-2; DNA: TGTGCCAGCAGCTTGGGCTATGACAGGGGATTACAGACCCAGTACTTC; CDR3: CASSLGYDRGLQTQYF
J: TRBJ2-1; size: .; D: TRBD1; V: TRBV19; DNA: TGTGCCAGTGGCCGGGACAGGGGCTATGAGCAGTTCTTC; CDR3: CASGRDRGYEQFF
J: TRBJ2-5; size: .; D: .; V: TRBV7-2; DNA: TGTGCCAGCAGCTTTATGAGGGAGACCCAGTACTTC; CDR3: CASSFMRETQYF
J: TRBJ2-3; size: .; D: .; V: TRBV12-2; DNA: TGTGCAAGTCGTCGACATGGGGCTAGCACAGATACGCAGTATTTT; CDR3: CASRRHGASTDTQYF
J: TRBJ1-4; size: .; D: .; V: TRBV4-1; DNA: TGCGCTACATCCAGGCCTGGGCGGGGGGAAAAACTGTTTTTT; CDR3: CATSRPGRGEKLFF
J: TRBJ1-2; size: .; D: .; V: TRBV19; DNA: TGTGCCAGTAGCTCAGGACGCAACTATGGCTACACCTTC; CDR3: CASSSGRNYGYTF
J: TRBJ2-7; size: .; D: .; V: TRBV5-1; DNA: TGCGCCAGCGGCAAAACGGATTCCTACGAGCAGTACTTC; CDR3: CASGKTDSYEQYF
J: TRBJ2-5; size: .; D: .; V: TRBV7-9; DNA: TGTGCCAGCAGCTTAGTAGTCCCGCAGGGAGAGACCCAGTACTTC; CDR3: CASSLVVPQGETQYF
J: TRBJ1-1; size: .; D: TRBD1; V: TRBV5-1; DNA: TGCGCCAGCAGCTCCCGGACAGGGTGGGATGCTGAAGCTTTCTTT; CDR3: CASSSRTGWDAEAFF
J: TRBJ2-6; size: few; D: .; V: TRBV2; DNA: TGTGCCAGCAGGGGAAAAATCTCCAGAACGGGGGCCAACGTCCTGACTTTC; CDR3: CASRGKISRTGANVLTF
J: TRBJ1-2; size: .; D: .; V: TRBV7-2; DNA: TGTGCCAGCAGCCCCGACGGGTCGGGATATGGCTACACCTTC; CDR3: CASSPDGSGYGYTF
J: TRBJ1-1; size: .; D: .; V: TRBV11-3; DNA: TGTGCCAGCAGGGAAACCAGGGCGGCCACTGAAGCTTTCTTT; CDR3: CASRETRAATEAFF
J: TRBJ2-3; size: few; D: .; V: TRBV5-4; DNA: TGTGCCAGCAGCTTGACTAGCAGATTCACAGATACGCAGTATTTT; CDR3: CASSLTSRFTDTQYF